Below are 13 T cell receptor beta chains sequenced from a single sample in a study of blood T cells in healthy people across ages. Next came a second PCR, run for roughly 6 to 11 cycles, which used a sample-barcoded 5' primer along with a J-beta primer mix. TCRdb re-analysed the 5' RACE reads in MiXCR, keeping a single row per CDR3 protein. The repertoire holds about 1.4 million distinct CDR3 sequences, with around 59% as singletons. The sequenced sample was blood. These receptors originate from a man between 18 and 35 years old in good health.

This clonotype was seen only a few times. V is TRBV9 and J is TRBJ2-7, with D possibly matching TRBD1 (6 bases). The CDR3 is 15 residues long. V lost 0 bases and J 2 bases, leaving 12 bases between the germline ends. The germline CDR1 and CDR2 sequences are SGDLS and YYNGEE. CDR3 DNA: TGTGCCAGCAGCGTAGCGGCAGGGGAAACCTACGAGCAGTACTTC. Translation gives CASSVAAGETYEQYF.

CDR3 sequence reads: CASSELAGAMDEQFF. The CDR3 nucleotides read TGTGCCAGCAGTGAACTAGCGGGAGCAATGGATGAGCAGTTCTTC. V and J are TRBV6-1 and TRBJ2-1, with TRBD2 identical over 10 bases. This CDR3 comprises 15 residues. Losses at the gene ends were 2 bases for V and 8 bases for J; bases not matched to a gene: 6. Germline CDR1 reads MNHNS; CDR2 reads SASEGT.

This chain connects TRBV15 to TRBJ1-4; a weak D match, TRBD1 (5 bases). Per germline, CDR1 LNHNV and CDR2 YYDKDF (reference sequence). The germline V and J ends were trimmed by 0 bases and 5 bases, with 10 bases remaining between them. The CDR3 totals 15 residues. The CDR3 coding sequence is TGTGCCACCAGCAGAGATGGACAAACAAATGAAAAACTGTTTTTT. As protein: CATSRDGQTNEKLFF. The full variable domain, rest sourced from reference TRBV15 and TRBJ1-4, is DAMVIQNPRYQVTQFGKPVTLSCSQTLNHNVMYWYQQKSSQAPKLLFHYYDKDFNNEADTPDNFQSRRPNTSFCFLDIRSPGLGDTAMYLCATSRDGQTNEKLFFGSGTQLSVL.

The chain employs TRBV29-1 and TRBJ1-2; D is possibly TRBD1 (5 bases). Germline CDR1 and CDR2: SQVTM and ANQGSEA. This CDR3 is 13 amino acids long. Trimming pared 0 bases from V and 6 bases from J, leaving 11 bases between. CDR3 loop: CSVEEGGTNGYTF. In DNA form, the CDR3 reads TGCAGCGTTGAAGAGGGGGGTACCAATGGCTACACCTTC.

The genes are TRBV5-1 and TRBJ2-7; possibly TRBD1 for D (5 bases). Trimming left V 4 bases short and J 2 bases short, with 16 bases between. The CDR3 loop spans 15 amino acids. Germline-derived CDR1 and CDR2 are SGHRS and YFSETQ. CDR3 amino acids: CASSPVGRVAYEQYF. Here the CDR3 DNA reads TGCGCCAGCAGCCCGGTCGGCAGGGTTGCCTACGAGCAGTACTTC.

This clonotype was counted only a few times. The rearrangement links TRBV20-1 to TRBJ2-7; the match to TRBD1 covers 10 bases. Germline values: CDR1 DFQATT, CDR2 SNEGSKA (reference sequence). This CDR3 has 13 amino acids. V was clipped by 6 bases and J by 2 bases; unmatched bases: 4. The CDR3: CSARTGGAYEQYF. The CDR3 nucleotides read TGCAGTGCACGGACAGGGGGAGCCTACGAGCAGTACTTC.

The chain couples TRBV18 to TRBJ2-3, with TRBD2 matching 8 bases. The CDR3 spans 16 residues. V was pared by 1 base and J by 2 bases, with 5 bases of the junction left unmatched. The germline V gene has CDR1 KGHSH and CDR2 LQKENI. CDR3 nucleotides: TGTGCCAGCTCACCACGAGCGGGGGACCCCACAGATACGCAGTATTTT. It translates to CASSPRAGDPTDTQYF.

The chain uses TRBV2 and TRBJ2-7; D may be TRBD1 (5 bases). CDR1 and CDR2 (germline): SNHLY, FYNNEI. Trimming stripped 7 bases from V and 0 bases from J, with 13 bases between. The CDR3 is 14 residues long. The CDR3 region is CASNGARYSYEQYF. The CDR3, as DNA: TGTGCCAGCAATGGGGCCCGTTACTCCTACGAGCAGTACTTC.

Concerning this clonotype: Compared with germline, one end of the junction differs, possibly owing to a read error. This chain joins TRBV7-7 and TRBJ2-3, with a tentative D call TRBD2 (7 bases). Germline V lookup: CDR1 SSHAT, CDR2 FNYEAQ (reference sequence). The CDR3 totals 15 residues. The CDR3 sequence: CASSLEAGALDTQYF. In nucleotides, the CDR3 is TGTGCTAGCAGCTTAGAGGCGGGGGCCCTAGATACGCAGTATTTT. Supplemented by reference TRBV7-7 and TRBJ2-3, the full variable domain reads GAGVSQSPRYKVTKRGQDVTLRCDPISSHATLYWYQQALGQGPEFLTYFNYEAQPDKSGLPSDRFSAERPEGSISTLTIQRTEQRDSAMYRCASSLEAGALDTQYFGPGTRLTVL.

The rearrangement joins TRBV4-3 to TRBJ2-1, with 8 bases aligning to TRBD2. The CDR3 length is 16 residues. V was pared by 2 bases and J by 5 bases, with 8 bases of the junction left unmatched. The germline V gene encodes CDR1 LGHNA and CDR2 YSLEER. In nucleotides, the CDR3 is TGCGCCAGCAGCCAATTCGGGGGGGCCCGTAACAATGAGCAGTTCTTC. It is translated as CASSQFGGARNNEQFF.

This chain joins TRBV20-1 and TRBJ2-5, with 15 bases aligning to TRBD2. The DNA end is a closer match to TRBJ2-7, so the J assignment may be wrong. CDR3 length: 15 amino acids. Per the germline V gene, CDR1 is DFQATT and CDR2 is SNEGSKA (reference sequence). The CDR3 region is CSARGLAGGRYEQYF. The CDR3, as DNA: TGCAGTGCTAGGGGACTAGCGGGAGGCAGGTACGAGCAGTACTTC.

The chain links TRBV4-1 to TRBJ2-7; 10 bases align to TRBD1. Germline V gives CDR1 MGHRA, CDR2 YSYEKL. Unmatched junction bases numbered 6, after V lost 5 bases and J lost 2 bases. The CDR3 consists of 15 residues. The CDR3 region has the DNA TGCGCCAGCAGCAAGGGGGGGACAGGGGCCTACGAGCAGTACTTC. It codes for CASSKGGTGAYEQYF.

This rearrangement joins TRBV19 to TRBJ1-1; D perhaps matches TRBD1 (5 bases). The germline V gene has CDR1 LNHDA and CDR2 SQIVND (reference sequence). The CDR3 contains 13 residues. The germline V and J ends were trimmed by 4 bases and 5 bases, with 11 bases remaining between them. CDR3 nucleotides: TGTGCCAGTAGTACGGGACTGCTAACTGAAGCTTTCTTT. The encoded protein is CASSTGLLTEAFF.